This T cell receptor (beta chain) is from a study of blood T cell repertoires in COVID-19 (dated by TCRdb to 2020 to 2021). With respect to the entire study: The collaborator samples originated in the United States, Italy and Spain and spanned the acute and convalescent phases of COVID-19. The material from the prospective study consisted of cDNA or gDNA derived from T cells, B-cell-depleted T cells, or PBMCs. Deeply sampled blood TCRbeta repertoires from subjects exposed to, actively infected with, or recovered from COVID-19 were included in the dataset. A freely available public database, intended as a resource for researchers studying the immune response to SARS-CoV-2, is where the repertoires were released. The samples were drawn from two sources: the first 160 participants of the ongoing ImmuneRACE study, and 1,000 to 1,500 subjects contributed by 6 global collaborators. A de-identified subject ID, COVID-19 status, age in years and sex were almost always included in the sample metadata. HLA class I and class II types, where available, came from metadata supplied by the sample provider rather than from assay-based typing.

At one collaborating source in Seattle, patients were enrolled during active infection and were followed longitudinally through the course of disease. Collaborating institutions collected whole blood in K2EDTA tubes following their own protocols. For TCRbeta analysis, collaborators shipped samples as frozen whole blood, isolated PBMCs, or DNA extracted from either of those sample types. The immunoSEQ Assay, a bias-controlled multiplex PCR, was used to amplify TCRbeta CDR3 regions from genomic DNA. From the authors' description of their analysis: Nucleated cell counts per sample were estimated from amplification of reference gene primers within the assay. Sequence reads were collapsed and filtered to measure the absolute abundance of every unique TCRbeta CDR3 rearrangement. For each sample, productive Simpson clonality was calculated by taking the square root of Simpson's diversity index across productive rearrangements. TCRdb holds this immuneACCESS table with in-frame rearrangements only. Some clones are missing; in checked studies, unresolved V genes explain under half, and the rest has no known cause. V and J calls and clone size are those listed in that table; D and trimming were worked out from the DNA. Across this sample there are roughly 500,000 clones, with roughly 87% seen only once. Of the sample, 0.9% falls within the top ten clones.

Results the study describes overall, beyond this receptor: The amount of clinical and demographic metadata varied by source and participant and was provided uncurated.

With regard to this clone: Its antigen remains unidentified. Within one base of it there is no much larger clone, and no base qualities were kept.

Specimen: peripheral blood. This TCR was sampled from a man aged 18 to 30 with COVID-19, enrolled during active disease.

CDR3 reads: CASSKQGSNQPQHF. In nucleotide form, the sequence is TGTGCCAGCTCAAAACAGGGTAGCAATCAGCCCCAGCATTTT. Recombination joined TRBV18 with TRBJ1-5; matching of 6 bases hints at TRBD1 as the D gene. CDR1 and CDR2, per the germline V gene, are KGHSH and LQKENI. The CDR3 has 14 amino acids, counting the end cysteine and phenylalanine. Only the CDR3 portion is preserved as DNA: 42 bases, with reading frame beginning at the first base. At the junction V is shortened by 5 bases and J by 0 bases, with 8 bases in between.